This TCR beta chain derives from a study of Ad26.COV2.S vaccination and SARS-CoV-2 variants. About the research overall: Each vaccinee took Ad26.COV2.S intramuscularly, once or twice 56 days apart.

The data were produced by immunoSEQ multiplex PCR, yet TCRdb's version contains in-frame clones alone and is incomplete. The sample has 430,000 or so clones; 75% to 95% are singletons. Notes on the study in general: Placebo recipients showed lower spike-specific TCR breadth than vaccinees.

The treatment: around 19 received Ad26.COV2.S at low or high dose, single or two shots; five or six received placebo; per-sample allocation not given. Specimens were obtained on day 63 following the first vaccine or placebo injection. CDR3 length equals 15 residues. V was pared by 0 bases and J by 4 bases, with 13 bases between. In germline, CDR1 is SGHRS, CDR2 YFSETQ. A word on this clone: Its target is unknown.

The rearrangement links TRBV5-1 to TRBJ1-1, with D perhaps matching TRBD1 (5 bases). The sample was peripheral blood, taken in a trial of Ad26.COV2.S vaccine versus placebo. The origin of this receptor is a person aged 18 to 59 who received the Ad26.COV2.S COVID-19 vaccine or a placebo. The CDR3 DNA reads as TGCGCCAGCAGCTTGGATCGGGGGGACGGCACTGAAGCTTTCTTT. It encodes CASSLDRGDGTEAFF.